This TCR beta chain comes out of a study of shared T cell receptors in the human thymus. There are 16 residues in the CDR3. V lost 1 base to trimming and J lost 3 bases; unmatched junction nucleotides: 5. Per germline, CDR1 LNHDA and CDR2 SQIVND (reference sequence). Sequenced by immunoSEQ multiplex PCR; TCRdb stores in-frame clones only, minus some. The sample lists more than 550,000 clones, about 87% occurring once. These data were also reused for a study on human thymus T cells.

The V call is TRBV19, the J call TRBJ2-3; 9 bases line up with TRBD2. This clonotype originated in a boy less than two years old with a congenital heart defect. The specimen sequenced was thymocytes. The CDR3 loop reads CASSIGPSGETDTQYF. CDR3 coding DNA: TGTGCCAGTAGTATAGGCCCTAGCGGGGAAACAGATACGCAGTATTTT.